This T cell receptor beta chain was obtained from a study of T cells after posttransplantation cyclophosphamide. General observations from the study: Later post-transplant blood repertoires were often dominated by donor CD8+ memory clones. Recipient CMV seropositivity and CMV reactivation strongly tracked TRB clonality.

The CDR3 extends over 14 amino acids. Trimming removed 5 bases from V and 8 bases from J, with 18 bases in between. In germline, CDR1 is LNHNV, CDR2 YYDKDF (reference sequence). About this clone: Its cognate antigen is unknown.

Repertoires were generated with immunoSEQ multiplex PCR, while TCRdb's copy carries only in-frame clones and drops some. The sample consists of 13,000 to 15,000 clones, roughly 80% of them appearing once. This chain links TRBV15 with TRBJ1-2; tentatively, D is TRBD1 (5 bases). Specimen: memory CD4+ T cells sorted from PBMCs. The source of this sequence is a man in his fifties or sixties. The CDR3 loop reads CATSRPGRVEGYTF. The CDR3 coding sequence is TGTGCCACCAGCCGTCCTGGCAGGGTGGAGGGCTACACCTTC.